This T cell receptor beta chain came from a study of cytomegalovirus exposure and HLA in healthy donors. Turning to the study itself: Earlier findings included 100 million to 130 million unique TCR beta sequences obtained from around 180 million T cells.

Germline assignment: CDR1 SGHTA and CDR2 FQGNSA. The CDR3 runs 14 residues. With V trimmed by 1 base and J by 8 bases, 5 bases remained unmatched. The PCR used 60 Vbeta and 13 Jbeta primers. TCRdb's table, derived via immunoSEQ multiplex PCR, lists solely in-frame clones and lacks some. In the table there are fewer than 200,000 clones, more than 65% of which are singletons. The rearrangement uses TRBV7-2 and TRBJ2-3; 8 nucleotides align to TRBD2. This clonotype originated in a woman aged 45-60 years in good health and CMV-seronegative. The sequenced sample was PBMCs. The CDR3 here is CASSLELAEGTQYF. The CDR3 nucleotides read TGTGCCAGCAGCTTAGAACTAGCGGAAGGTACGCAGTATTTT.